This is a list of T cell receptor beta chains from one sample in a study of blood T cells in healthy people across ages. Via MiXCR, TCRdb re-called the 5' RACE reads, giving one row per CDR3 protein. The sample lists around 800,000 distinct CDR3 sequences, under 45% occurring once. Sequenced material: blood. These receptors were taken from a man in his fifties or sixties in good health. CDR3s include the opening cysteine and the closing phenylalanine or tryptophan.

J: TRBJ1-2; V: TRBV28; CDR3: CASSISTGPNYGYTF
J: TRBJ2-5; V: TRBV20-1; CDR3: CSARGLGGGPQETQYF
J: TRBJ2-1; V: TRBV12-3/TRBV12-4; CDR3: CASSSGQSHLLPYEQFF
J: TRBJ2-7; V: TRBV27; CDR3: CASSLSLASYEQYF
J: TRBJ2-7; V: TRBV13; CDR3: CASSQGAGDTYEQYF
J: NA; V: TRBV6-5; CDR3: CASSYIRGRPYEQYF
J: TRBJ1-2; V: TRBV6-1; CDR3: CASTRTSNYGYTF
J: TRBJ2-5; V: TRBV12-3/TRBV12-4; CDR3: CASTIRAGGPIETQYF
J: TRBJ2-5; V: TRBV3-1; CDR3: CASSLGLAMIETQYF
J: TRBJ2-5; V: TRBV27; CDR3: CASSLGGRGGLDEQYF
J: TRBJ2-3; V: TRBV5-1; CDR3: CASRGQGPLDTQYF
J: TRBJ2-7; V: TRBV4-1; CDR3: CASSQAGSYEQYF
J: TRBJ1-2; V: TRBV4-3; CDR3: CASSQEVGEGYTF
J: TRBJ2-7; V: TRBV20-1; CDR3: CSARASGLADHEQYF
J: TRBJ2-7; V: TRBV12-3/TRBV12-4; CDR3: CASSFSPGEESYEQYF
J: NA; V: TRBV4-3; CDR3: CASSQAWGQGYQTQYF
J: TRBJ1-6; V: TRBV14; CDR3: CASSPDRPSSYNSPLHF
J: TRBJ1-6; V: TRBV7-2; CDR3: CASSANRVYSPLHF
J: TRBJ2-1; V: TRBV5-1; CDR3: CASSQTTSGGAREQFF
J: TRBJ2-7; V: TRBV14; CDR3: CASSQEWTGPENYEQYF
J: TRBJ2-5; V: TRBV11-2; CDR3: CASSLGTGAIQETQYF
J: TRBJ1-1; V: TRBV6-2/TRBV6-3; CDR3: CASINIGSIAEAFF
J: TRBJ1-1; V: TRBV3-1; CDR3: CASSQSPGVTTEAFF
J: TRBJ2-5; V: TRBV20-1; CDR3: CSARDRGLQETQYF
J: TRBJ1-2; V: TRBV20-1; CDR3: CSAPGTGGHGYTF
J: TRBJ2-4; V: TRBV2; CDR3: CASSEARTGIEQYF
J: TRBJ1-6; V: TRBV20-1; CDR3: CSAREGGTFSYNSPLHF
J: NA; V: TRBV11-2; CDR3: CASSFLGAGGETQYF
J: TRBJ2-3; V: TRBV6-1; CDR3: CASSETGLGITDTQYF
J: TRBJ2-3; V: TRBV20-1; CDR3: CSARAPGQSTDTQYF
J: TRBJ1-5; V: TRBV6-1; CDR3: CASSEQASNQPQHF
J: TRBJ1-6; V: TRBV20-1; CDR3: CSVGEPGRDNSPLHF
J: TRBJ1-5; V: TRBV7-2; CDR3: CASGPGINQPQHF
J: TRBJ2-4; V: TRBV7-8; CDR3: CASSLPGTSGGRKYF
J: TRBJ2-1; V: TRBV7-2; CDR3: CASSFRTGGMGNEQFF
J: TRBJ2-5; V: TRBV11-2; CDR3: CASSLGLLQYF
J: TRBJ2-1; V: TRBV29-1; CDR3: CSADPTSGGATHGVDEQFF
J: TRBJ2-3; V: TRBV27; CDR3: CASMAWGTSTDTQYF
J: TRBJ2-7; V: TRBV5-1; CDR3: CASSLGQGGFYEQYF
J: TRBJ2-7; V: TRBV6-1; CDR3: CASRSGAFYEQYF
J: TRBJ2-5; V: TRBV12-3/TRBV12-4; CDR3: CATRIGQNQETQYF
J: TRBJ2-1; V: TRBV6-2/TRBV6-3; CDR3: CASSLGLAGGGEQFF
J: TRBJ2-2; V: TRBV20-1; CDR3: CSASSTGALTGELFF
J: TRBJ1-1; V: TRBV20-1; CDR3: CSARGTTENTEAFF